The source of this TCR beta chain is a study of early T cells in non-severe SARS-CoV-2 infection. For the study at large: The sequenced material was bulk RNA from unsorted whole blood, and its chains were unpaired.

As for this clonotype: Its specificity is not known.

cDNA molecules, individually, were tagged with unique molecular identifiers. One entry per CDR3 protein results from TCRdb running MiXCR on the 5' RACE reads. This table has roughly 53,000 distinct CDR3 sequences, 8.7% appearing once. Trimming took 5 bases from V and 4 from J, leaving 17 bases between them. The CDR3 runs to 15 residues. Germline CDR1 and CDR2: SGHAT and FQNNGV. Whole-study findings and limits: In VDJdb matching, anti-spike CD8 responses were favored while private and CD4 specificities went missing.

The chain couples TRBV11-2 to TRBJ2-5; D might be TRBD2 (5 bases). This TCR was sampled from an adult who was a healthcare worker with PCR-confirmed SARS-CoV-2 infection or an uninfected control (not recorded which). Sample: whole blood, taken at baseline. CDR3 sequence (DNA): TGTGCCAGCAGCCCCAACAAGGGCGCGGGAGAGACCCAGTACTTC. Its translation is CASSPNKGAGETQYF.